The 15 T cell receptor beta chains below all came from one sample that was sequenced in a study of blood T cell repertoires in COVID-19. Generated by immunoSEQ multiplex PCR, the TCRdb table keeps only in-frame clones and is missing some. Found here are 150,000 to 200,000 clones, under 85% of them singletons; the top ten hold roughly 9.2%. The sample was peripheral blood. These receptors were taken from a woman aged 80 or older with acute or convalescent COVID-19.

Regarding this clone: In the same sample, other DNA sequences code for this CDR3. The rearrangement uses TRBV5-1 and TRBJ2-5; 11 bases map to TRBD2. V lost 0 bases, J lost 2 bases, and 0 bases stayed unmatched. Germline loops: CDR1 SGHRS, CDR2 YFSETQ. The CDR3 extends over 15 amino acids. The CDR3 protein is CASSLGLAGQETQYF. In DNA form, the CDR3 reads TGCGCCAGCAGCTTGGGACTAGCGGGGCAAGAGACCCAGTACTTC.

This clone occurred a few times. The chain combines TRBV6-5 with TRBJ2-2, with D uncertain. The germline V gene encodes CDR1 MNHEY and CDR2 SVGAGI. The CDR3 runs to 14 residues. Trimming left V 5 bases short and J 7 bases short, with 14 bases between. The CDR3 DNA sequence: TGTGCCAGCAGTCGAGATCACGGTGGCGGGGAGCTGTTTTTT. Amino acids: CASSRDHGGGELFF.

The chain recombines TRBV19 with TRBJ1-4; D not certain. Germline CDR1 and CDR2: LNHDA and SQIVND (reference sequence). V gave up 9 bases and J gave up 3 bases, with 17 bases separating them. The CDR3 is 15 residues long. CDR3 sequence (DNA): TGTGCCAGCCAACCATCGGGAACCCCTAATGAAAAACTGTTTTTT. Translation gives CASQPSGTPNEKLFF.

The chain recombines TRBV6-2 or TRBV6-3 with TRBJ1-4; TRBD1 might be the D (6 bases). Germline V gene lookup returns CDR1 MNHEY and CDR2 SVGEGT. The CDR3 has 16 amino acids. V was shortened by 2 bases and J by 2 bases, with 12 bases between the two germline ends. For the CDR3, the DNA is TGTGCCAGCAGTTACAGGGACACCGCGACTAATGAAAAACTGTTTTTT. It encodes CASSYRDTATNEKLFF.

The chain uses TRBV2 and TRBJ2-2; the match to TRBD2 covers 7 bases. In germline, CDR1 is SNHLY, CDR2 FYNNEI. Trimming cost V 3 bases and J 1 base; bases outside gene matches: 2. The CDR3 has 15 residues. CDR3 loop: CASSDLAGNTGELFF. DNA of the CDR3: TGTGCCAGCAGTGATTTAGCGGGGAACACCGGGGAGCTGTTTTTT. Supplemented by reference TRBV2 and TRBJ2-2, the full variable domain reads EPEVTQTPSHQVTQMGQEVILRCVPISNHLYFYWYRQILGQKVEFLVSFYNNEISEKSEIFDDQFSVERPDGSNFTLKIRSTKLEDSAMYFCASSDLAGNTGELFFGEGSRLTVL.

V gene TRBV29-1 combines with J gene TRBJ2-7, with 9 bases matching TRBD1. With 6 bases clipped from V and 4 bases from J, the junction kept 13 bases outside the gene matches. Germline V gene lookup returns CDR1 SQVTM and CDR2 ANQGSEA. CDR3 length: 15 amino acids. This chain's CDR3 is CSVDRLKQGAYEQYF. In DNA, the CDR3 is TGCAGCGTCGACAGGCTAAAACAGGGGGCTTACGAGCAGTACTTC.

This clone showed up just a few times. J is TRBJ2-3 and V is TRBV7-9; TRBD2 matches at 8 bases. The CDR3 runs 16 residues. The trim removed 4 bases at V and 0 bases at J, leaving 6 bases unmatched. From germline, CDR1 is SEHNR and CDR2 FQNEAQ (reference sequence). The CDR3 loop is CASSYTGTRSTDTQYF. CDR3 DNA sequence: TGTGCCAGCAGCTATACCGGGACTAGGAGCACAGATACGCAGTATTTT.

The gene calls are TRBV5-4 and TRBJ2-2; possibly TRBD1 for D (6 bases). The CDR3 is made up of 16 amino acids. Germline V gene data show CDR1 as SGHNT and CDR2 as YYREEE (reference sequence). Trimming removed 3 bases at V and 0 bases at J, with 12 bases between. CDR3 sequence: CASSSPGTTNTGELFF. CDR3 bases: TGTGCCAGCAGCTCACCCGGGACAACGAACACCGGGGAGCTGTTTTTT.

This clone was counted a few times. J is TRBJ2-5 and V is TRBV9; a weak D match, TRBD1 (6 bases). The germline CDR1 and CDR2 sequences are SGDLS and YYNGEE. Between the trimmed V and J ends, which lost 0 bases and 4 bases, there was a span of 16 bases. The CDR3 has 16 residues. CDR3 sequence (DNA): TGTGCCAGCAGCGTAGGGGCCAGCGAAGGGGGAGAGACCCAGTACTTC. Its translation is CASSVGASEGGETQYF.

This clone has just a few counts. The V gene is TRBV24-1, the J gene TRBJ1-2; 10 bases line up with TRBD1. CDR1 and CDR2 (germline): KGHDR, SFDVKD. The CDR3 loop spans 15 amino acids. The trim removed 4 bases at V and 8 bases at J, leaving 9 bases unmatched. The CDR3 is CATSDRDRGLTGYTF. In DNA, the CDR3 is TGTGCCACCAGTGACCGCGACAGGGGGCTAACAGGCTACACCTTC.

The rearrangement uses TRBV7-2 and TRBJ1-6, with a tentative D call TRBD1 (5 bases). The germline V and J ends were trimmed by 1 base and 13 bases, with 17 bases remaining between them. There are 15 residues in the CDR3. Germline assignment: CDR1 SGHTA and CDR2 FQGNSA. The CDR3 loop reads CASSLDMSQGLPLHF. The DNA for the CDR3 is TGTGCCAGCAGCTTAGATATGTCGCAGGGCCTCCCCCTCCACTTT.

The chain recombines TRBV4-2 with TRBJ1-2, with 8 positions matching TRBD1. There are 16 residues in the CDR3. The J segment lost 5 bases and the V segment lost 0 bases, leaving 8 bases of the junction unmatched. Germline V lookup: CDR1 LGHNA, CDR2 YNFKEQ. DNA for the CDR3: TGTGCCAGCAGCCAAGATCCCGGACAGGGTTGGTATGGCTACACCTTC. This translates into CASSQDPGQGWYGYTF.

This clone has a single count. The chain combines TRBV3-1 (or the pseudogene TRBV3-2) with TRBJ1-5; D call uncertain. Deletions cut 0 bases from V and 0 bases from J, with 6 bases between. Per germline, CDR1 LGHDT and CDR2 YNNKEL (reference sequence). The CDR3 is made up of 15 amino acids. CDR3 in amino acids: CASSQDTVSNQPQHF. CDR3 sequence (DNA): TGTGCCAGCAGCCAAGACACAGTTAGCAATCAGCCCCAGCATTTT.

The chain carries TRBV29-1 and TRBJ1-2; D uncertain. The CDR3 spans 14 residues. The germline gives CDR1 SQVTM, CDR2 ANQGSEA. Trimming removed 4 bases at V and 4 bases at J, with 16 bases between. CDR3 nucleotides: TGCAGCGTTGGTTCAGGCCTAGCTTCCTATGGCTACACCTTC. This gives the protein CSVGSGLASYGYTF.

The rearrangement joins TRBV4-2 to TRBJ2-1; possibly TRBD2 for D (5 bases). The CDR3 is made up of 15 amino acids. Trimming pared 0 bases from V and 9 bases from J, leaving 15 bases between. Per germline, CDR1 LGHNA and CDR2 YNFKEQ. CDR3 nucleotide sequence: TGTGCCAGCAGCCAAGAGGACTGGGGTTATGGTGAGCAGTTCTTC. It translates to CASSQEDWGYGEQFF.